This T cell receptor (beta chain) came from a study of blood T cell repertoires in COVID-19. Overall study context: Sources were T cells, B-cell-depleted T cells, or PBMCs; the material itself was cDNA or gDNA.

V was cut by 3 bases and J by 6 bases, with 14 bases left in between. The CDR3 spans 14 residues. Germline V gives CDR1 SGHTA, CDR2 FQGNSA. Per the original methods: Nucleated cell counts were estimated from reference gene primer amplification. Sequencing used immunoSEQ multiplex PCR; TCRdb keeps in-frame clones, though not all of them. From that table come the V and J calls and clone size; the DNA was used to work out D and trimming. Among over 75,000 clones listed, approximately 87% were seen once. The receptor was isolated from a human donor with active COVID-19. The donor label of this sample is uncertain. The genes are TRBV7-2 and TRBJ1-2; D not certain. Sequenced material: peripheral blood. The CDR3: CASSFFTDGDGYTF. DNA of the CDR3: TGTGCCAGCAGCTTTTTCACCGACGGGGATGGCTACACCTTC.